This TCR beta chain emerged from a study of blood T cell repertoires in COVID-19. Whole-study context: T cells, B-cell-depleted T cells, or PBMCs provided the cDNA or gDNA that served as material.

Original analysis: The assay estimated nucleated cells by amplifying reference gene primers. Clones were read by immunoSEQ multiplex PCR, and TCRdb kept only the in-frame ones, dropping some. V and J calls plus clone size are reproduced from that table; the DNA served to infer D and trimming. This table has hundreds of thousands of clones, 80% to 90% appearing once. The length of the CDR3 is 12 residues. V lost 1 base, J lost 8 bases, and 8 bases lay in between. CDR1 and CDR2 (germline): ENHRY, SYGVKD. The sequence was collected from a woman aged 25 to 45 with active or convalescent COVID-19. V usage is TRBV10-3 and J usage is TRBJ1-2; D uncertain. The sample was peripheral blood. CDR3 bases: TGTGCCATCAGTGAGTTGCAGGAAGGCTACACCTTC. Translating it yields CAISELQEGYTF.